Presented here are 20 T cell receptor beta chains from one specimen sequenced in a study of blood T cell repertoires in COVID-19. The assay was immunoSEQ multiplex PCR, and TCRdb's table has in-frame clones only and misses some. The sample holds approximately 330,000 clones, 85% to 90% seen once. Sequencing input: PBMCs or T cells enriched from blood (not recorded which). These receptors originate from a woman in her twenties or thirties who had recovered from COVID-19.

The chain links TRBV11-3 to TRBJ2-2; no clear D. Germline-derived CDR1 and CDR2 are SGHNT and YENEEA. The CDR3 spans 17 residues. Trimming stripped 0 bases from V and 0 bases from J, with 11 bases between. The chain's CDR3 is CASSLDHDSSNTGELFF. Here the CDR3 DNA reads TGTGCCAGCAGCTTAGATCACGACTCCTCGAACACCGGGGAGCTGTTTTTT.

The genes are TRBV7-2 and TRBJ2-7; tentative D call: TRBD1 (6 bases). Deletions cut 1 base from V and 0 bases from J, with 10 bases between. The CDR3 sequence is 15 residues long. Looked up from germline, CDR1 is SGHTA and CDR2 is FQGNSA. The CDR3 DNA sequence: TGTGCCAGCAGCTTAGGACAGGCGTACTCCTACGAGCAGTACTTC. Protein product: CASSLGQAYSYEQYF.

This clone was observed a single time. The chain carries TRBV5-1 and TRBJ2-1, with D perhaps matching TRBD2 (6 bases). V lost 0 bases and J 15 bases, leaving 22 bases between the germline ends. Germline-derived CDR1 and CDR2 are SGHRS and YFSETQ. There are 15 residues in the CDR3. The CDR3, as DNA: TGCGCCAGCAGCTTGGTGGGGGGTCCAATAGTTAAGTCGTTCTTC. Its protein is CASSLVGGPIVKSFF.

V usage is TRBV11-1 and J usage is TRBJ2-1; 10 bases fit TRBD2. V shed 4 bases and J 4 bases; nucleotides not matched to a gene: 4. This CDR3 is built from 15 residues. Germline V gives CDR1 SGHAT, CDR2 FQDESV (reference sequence). CDR3 DNA: TGTGCCAGCAGCTCCGGGACTAGCGAGTACAATGAGCAGTTCTTC. Residues: CASSSGTSEYNEQFF.

This sequence joins TRBV4-1 and TRBJ1-2; D gene unclear. V was trimmed by 3 bases and J by 2 bases, leaving 10 bases between them. This CDR3 spans 14 amino acids. Per the germline V gene, CDR1 is MGHRA and CDR2 is YSYEKL. Here the CDR3 DNA reads TGCGCCAGCAGCCAGTCCAGGAGGAACTATGGCTACACCTTC. Translating gives CASSQSRRNYGYTF.

This clone was counted a single time. J is TRBJ2-1 and V is TRBV10-1; 11 positions match TRBD1. Germline V gene lookup returns CDR1 WNHNN and CDR2 SYGVQD (reference sequence). The V gene end was trimmed by 5 bases and the J gene end by 8 bases; junction bases not matched to a gene: 11. There are 16 residues in the CDR3. For the CDR3, the DNA is TGCGCCAGCAGTATCCGGACAGGGGGCGATACCGATGAGCAGTTCTTC. Translating gives CASSIRTGGDTDEQFF.

The chain links TRBV12-5 to TRBJ1-2, with D maybe TRBD1 (6 bases). CDR3 length equals 14 residues. V lost 7 bases and J 2 bases, leaving 14 bases between the germline ends. Germline-derived CDR1 and CDR2 are LGHNT and FRNRAP. CDR3 protein: CASVPGQPNYGYTF. The CDR3 bases are TGTGCTAGTGTTCCTGGACAGCCAAACTATGGCTACACCTTC.

The chain uses TRBV5-1 and TRBJ1-6; 7 bases align to TRBD1. Unmatched junction bases numbered 7, after V lost 9 bases and J lost 1 base. The CDR3 length is 15 residues. Germline lookup yields CDR1 SGHRS and CDR2 YFSETQ. The CDR3 region has the DNA TGCGCCACCCGGCAGGGGGTATCCTATAATTCACCCCTCCACTTT. Translating it yields CATRQGVSYNSPLHF.

This rearrangement joins TRBV27 to TRBJ1-5; possible D gene TRBD1, 5 bases. The germline V gene encodes CDR1 MNHEY and CDR2 SMNVEV (reference sequence). V lost 2 bases, J lost 7 bases, and 12 bases lay in between. CDR3 size: 14 residues. The CDR3 sequence is CASSLVGEEQPQHF. The DNA of the CDR3 is TGTGCCAGCAGTTTAGTAGGGGAGGAACAGCCCCAGCATTTT.

The J gene is TRBJ2-1, the V gene TRBV7-3; 7 bases agree with TRBD1. J gave up 7 bases and V 7 bases, and 10 bases lay outside the gene matches. CDR1 SGHTA and CDR2 FQGTGA come from the germline V gene. CDR3 length equals 14 residues. The CDR3 region is CASTPGTGDNEQFF. The CDR3 DNA is TGTGCCAGCACCCCGGGAACAGGGGATAATGAGCAGTTCTTC.

This chain connects TRBV28 to TRBJ2-7, with D hard to call. Germline CDR1 MDHEN, CDR2 SYDVKM. The CDR3 is 14 residues long. Between the trimmed V and J ends, which lost 4 bases and 3 bases, there was a span of 13 bases. This chain's CDR3 is CASSSPLTLYEQYF. The CDR3 coding sequence is TGTGCCAGCAGTTCCCCCTTGACTCTCTACGAGCAGTACTTC.

V gene TRBV18 combines with J gene TRBJ2-1, with 7 bases identical to TRBD1. The CDR3 is made up of 16 amino acids. The J segment lost 5 bases and the V segment lost 3 bases, leaving 10 bases of the junction unmatched. The germline V gene has CDR1 KGHSH and CDR2 LQKENI. CDR3 in DNA: TGTGCCAGCTCACCGACTACAGGGGCCGGACACAATGAGCAGTTCTTC. It translates to CASSPTTGAGHNEQFF.

The gene calls are TRBV27 and TRBJ2-7; tentatively, D is TRBD1 (6 bases). V lost 5 bases and J 3 bases, leaving 11 bases between the germline ends. The V gene's germline CDR1 is MNHEY and CDR2 SMNVEV (reference sequence). The CDR3 has 13 amino acids. The CDR3 region is CASSTKQGYEQYF. The CDR3, as DNA: TGTGCCAGCAGTACCAAACAGGGCTACGAGCAGTACTTC.

The CDR3 loop reads CASSLSRGGGQPQHF. The CDR3 DNA sequence: TGTGCCAGCAGTTTATCGAGGGGTGGGGGGCAGCCCCAGCATTTT. The gene calls are TRBV27 and TRBJ1-5; D might be TRBD1 (5 bases). Germline CDR1 is MNHEY and CDR2 is SMNVEV (reference sequence). The CDR3 totals 15 residues. Trimming pared 0 bases from V and 7 bases from J, leaving 13 bases between.

The chain is built from TRBV11-2 and TRBJ1-1, with D tentatively TRBD1 (6 bases). In germline, CDR1 is SGHAT, CDR2 FQNNGV. Trimming cost V 1 base and J 5 bases, with 11 bases left between them. The CDR3 length is 14 residues. The CDR3 DNA follows: TGTGCCAGCAGCTTAGTCCATCAGGGGACTGAAGCTTTCTTT. Amino acid sequence: CASSLVHQGTEAFF. Full variable domain (remainder filled in from reference TRBV11-2 and TRBJ1-1): EAGVAQSPRYKIIEKRQSVAFWCNPISGHATLYWYQQILGQGPKLLIQFQNNGVVDDSQLPKDRFSAERLKGVDSTLKIQPAKLEDSAVYLCASSLVHQGTEAFFGQGTRLTVV.

The chain employs TRBV19 and TRBJ2-1; 8 nucleotides line up with TRBD2. V was clipped by 5 bases and J by 4 bases; unmatched bases: 10. The CDR3 extends over 16 amino acids. Germline V CDR1 and CDR2: LNHDA, SQIVND (reference sequence). The CDR3 sequence is CASSGHTSGDYNEQFF. CDR3 DNA sequence: TGTGCCAGTAGTGGTCACACTAGCGGAGATTACAATGAGCAGTTCTTC.

The V gene is TRBV7-2, the J gene TRBJ1-4; no firm D call. V gave up 5 bases and J gave up 3 bases, with 10 bases separating them. The CDR3 consists of 14 residues. Germline-derived CDR1 and CDR2 are SGHTA and FQGNSA. CDR3 region: CASSEGSANEKLFF. The CDR3 region has the DNA TGTGCCAGCAGCGAGGGTTCTGCTAATGAAAAACTGTTTTTT.

This chain uses TRBV28 with TRBJ2-3; maybe TRBD2 (6 bases). Trimming took off 6 bases at V and 0 bases at J, with 13 bases between the two ends. This CDR3 is 15 amino acids long. CDR1 and CDR2 (germline): MDHEN, SYDVKM. The CDR3 nucleotides read TGTGCCAGCAGCATAGCGGTACTAAGCACAGATACGCAGTATTTT. Translating gives CASSIAVLSTDTQYF.

This clone came up a few times. The rearrangement joins TRBV14 to TRBJ2-3; D remains unclear. Germline V gene lookup returns CDR1 SGHDN and CDR2 FVKESK. Trimming shortened V by 4 bases and J by 1 base, and 9 bases separated the two germline ends. This CDR3 is 14 amino acids long. The CDR3 DNA sequence: TGTGCCAGCAGCCCGAAGCATCGCACAGATACGCAGTATTTT. Translated, it gives CASSPKHRTDTQYF.

The genes are TRBV9 and TRBJ1-2, with unresolved D. The V end was cut by 2 bases, the J end by 2 bases, with 10 bases between. The CDR3 runs 14 residues. Per the germline V gene, CDR1 is SGDLS and CDR2 is YYNGEE. The CDR3 DNA follows: TGTGCCAGCAGCGTGTCAGGACTGAACTATGGCTACACCTTC. Its translation is CASSVSGLNYGYTF.